The clone carrying this T cell receptor beta chain has a count of ten or more. Its matching antigen is unknown. The data belong to a study of regulatory T cells in long-lasting Graves disease. Arm-PCR of CDR3 regions and iRepertoire HTBI primers were used to build TCR beta libraries. In TCRdb, the multiplex PCR reads were re-called with MiXCR into one record per CDR3 protein. The data contain hundreds of thousands of distinct CDR3 sequences, about a fifth of them seen just once; the ten biggest clones take up over 7.5%. As for time point: persistent/refractory GD, antithyroid drugs over 5 years with positive TRAb. Following extraction of RNA from PBMCs, that RNA was used to make the TCR library. The source of the patients was an endocrinology department in Xi'an, China. The CDR3 contains 15 residues. The germline V gene has CDR1 SNHLY and CDR2 FYNNEI. V was pared by 7 bases and J by 1 base, with 16 bases between.

Whole-study findings and limits: Accuracy may have suffered from the small sample size.

The gene calls are TRBV2 and TRBJ1-1, with no clear D. The receptor was derived from a female donor with Graves disease. The sequences come from peripheral blood mononuclear cells (PBMCs), collected when the disease was refractory, from a patient treated with antithyroid drugs. The CDR3 DNA sequence: TGTGCCAGCATCTTTCGTAGTGGCCCGAACACTGAAGCTTTCTTT. Translated, it gives CASIFRSGPNTEAFF. Full variable domain (outside the CDR3, taken from reference TRBV2 and TRBJ1-1): EPEVTQTPSHQVTQMGQEVILRCVPISNHLYFYWYRQILGQKVEFLVSFYNNEISEKSEIFDDQFSVERPDGSNFTLKIRSTKLEDSAMYFCASIFRSGPNTEAFFGQGTRLTVV.